This T cell receptor beta chain was identified in a study of CD8+ T cells in alopecia areata. Germline values: CDR1 MDHEN, CDR2 SYDVKM. CDR3 length: 15 amino acids. Trimming at V came to 6 bases and at J to 1 base, leaving 6 bases not matched to a gene. Isolated RNA was reverse transcribed into cDNA used as the sequencing template. Produced via immunoSEQ multiplex PCR; TCRdb's table is partial and in-frame only. The sample shows roughly 60,000 clones, about 40% of them seen only once. The sequence was collected from a human donor with alopecia areata. The sample was NKG2D-low CD8+ T cells sorted from blood. The V gene is TRBV28, the J gene TRBJ2-1, with 7 positions matching TRBD1. DNA for the CDR3: TGTGCCAGCAGCCCGCAGGGGGTGTCCTACAATGAGCAGTTCTTC. Translation: CASSPQGVSYNEQFF.